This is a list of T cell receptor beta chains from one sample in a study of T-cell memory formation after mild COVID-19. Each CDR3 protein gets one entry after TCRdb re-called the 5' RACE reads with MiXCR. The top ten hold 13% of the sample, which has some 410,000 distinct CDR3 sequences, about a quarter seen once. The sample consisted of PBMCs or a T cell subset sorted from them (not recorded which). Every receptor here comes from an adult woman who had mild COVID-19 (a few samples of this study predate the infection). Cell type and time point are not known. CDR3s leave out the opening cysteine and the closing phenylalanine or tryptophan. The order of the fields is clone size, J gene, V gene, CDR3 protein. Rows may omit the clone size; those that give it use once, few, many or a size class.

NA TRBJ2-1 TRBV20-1 SATGTGVGDEQF
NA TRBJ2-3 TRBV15 ATSRGGGLTDTQY
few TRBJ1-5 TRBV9 ASSSSDTINQPQH
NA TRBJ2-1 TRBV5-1 ASSFSGRANEQF
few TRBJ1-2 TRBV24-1 ATSGGDAGYT
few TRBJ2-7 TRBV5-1 ASSLVGTELAEQY
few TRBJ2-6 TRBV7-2 ASSFGQGAGANVLT
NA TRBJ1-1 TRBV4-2 ASQAGYMNTEAF
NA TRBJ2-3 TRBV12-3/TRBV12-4 ASSDQALAGGSTDTQY
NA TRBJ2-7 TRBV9 ASSTRGGTGPSNEQY
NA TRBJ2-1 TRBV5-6 ASSPPGYPRVYNEQF
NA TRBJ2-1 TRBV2 ASSAGHPGNEQF
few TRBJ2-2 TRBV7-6 ASSLGGGVSGELF
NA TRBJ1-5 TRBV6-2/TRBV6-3 ASSLWTKGQPQH
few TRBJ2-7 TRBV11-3 ASSFTAGSYEQY
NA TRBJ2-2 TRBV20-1 SARESGSLRVTGELF
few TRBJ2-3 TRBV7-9 ASSPTGGDNRDTQY
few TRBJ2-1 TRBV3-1 ASSQETGTSAFEQF
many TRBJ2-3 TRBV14 ASSWSGSFGDTQY
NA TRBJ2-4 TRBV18 ASSAILAKNIQY
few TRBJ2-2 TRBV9 ASEPQTNTGELF
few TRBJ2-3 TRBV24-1 ATGDTSEVTDTQY
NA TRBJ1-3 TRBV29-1 SVDAGGSGNTIY
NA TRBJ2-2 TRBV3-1 ASSQVQGSTGELF
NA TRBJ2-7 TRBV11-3 ASSWDRDRDEQY
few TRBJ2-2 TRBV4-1 ASSPFGTVKLRSGELF
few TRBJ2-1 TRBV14 ASSRVQVSYNEQF
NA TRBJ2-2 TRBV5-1 ASSRRDRNTGELF
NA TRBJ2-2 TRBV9 ASSVTLGAGTGELF
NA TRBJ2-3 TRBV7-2 ASSLASGLAGELTQY
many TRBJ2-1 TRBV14 ASSQAFRLSYNEQF
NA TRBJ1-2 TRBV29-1 SVEALGQGGFRGYT
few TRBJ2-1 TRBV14 ASSSTGGRPEQF
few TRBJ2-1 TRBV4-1 ASSPDRSSYNEQF
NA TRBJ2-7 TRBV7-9 ASSRLGTGRYEQY
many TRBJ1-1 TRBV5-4 ASSLGGESYDTEAF
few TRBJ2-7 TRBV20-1 SARGLAGLSYEQY
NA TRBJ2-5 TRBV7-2 ASSTNQFGETQY
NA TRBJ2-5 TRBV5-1 ASSLGVARGETQY
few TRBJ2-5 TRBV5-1 ASSSWGGLRETQY
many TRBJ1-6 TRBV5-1 ASSLEALSAFNSPLH
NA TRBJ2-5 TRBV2 ASKFREAETQY